These 22 T cell receptor beta chains were all obtained from the same sample, sequenced in a study of CD8+ T cells in alopecia areata. Following RNA extraction, reverse transcription yielded cDNA that acted as the sequencing template. Assay used: immunoSEQ multiplex PCR; TCRdb lists only in-frame clones, some missing. Of around 140,000 clones in the sample, approximately 86% are singletons; the top ten hold roughly an eighth. Treatment given: oral pan-JAK inhibitor, 5-10 mg twice daily. The sequenced sample was CD8+ T cells sorted from blood, obtained at week 4, from a patient treated with tofacitinib. These TCRs come from a human donor with alopecia areata.

This rearrangement joins TRBV25-1 to TRBJ2-1; maybe TRBD2 (5 bases). The CDR3 is 14 amino acids. Germline assignment: CDR1 MGHDK and CDR2 SYGVNS. Trimming left V 3 bases short and J 7 bases short, with 13 bases between. The CDR3 bases are TGTGCCAGCAGTGACGGCGGGCGGGCGAATGAGCAGTTCTTC. As protein: CASSDGGRANEQFF. The full variable domain, rest sourced from reference TRBV25-1 and TRBJ2-1, is EADIYQTPRYLVIGTGKKITLECSQTMGHDKMYWYQQDPGMELHLIHYSYGVNSTEKGDLSSESTVSRIRTEHFPLTLESARPSHTSQYLCASSDGGRANEQFFGPGTRLTVL.

The V and J genes are TRBV7-8 and TRBJ2-3, with TRBD2 as a possible D gene (6 bases). The germline gives CDR1 SGHVS, CDR2 FQNEAQ. The V end lost 0 bases, the J end lost 2 bases, and 9 bases lay between the germline ends. The CDR3 consists of 15 residues. For the CDR3, the DNA is TGTGCCAGCAGCTTAGCCGCGGGGCTCACAGATACGCAGTATTTT. It codes for CASSLAAGLTDTQYF.

The chain combines TRBV5-4 with TRBJ2-7; no definite D call. The CDR3 sequence is 11 residues long. V was cut by 3 bases and J by 3 bases, with 4 bases left in between. Germline CDR1 SGHNT, CDR2 YYREEE (reference sequence). The DNA of the CDR3 is TGTGCCAGCAGCTCCAACTACGAGCAGTACTTC. This translates into CASSSNYEQYF.

The rearrangement joins TRBV7-9 to TRBJ2-1; D is undetermined. The V gene's germline CDR1 is SEHNR and CDR2 FQNEAQ (reference sequence). Trimming stripped 3 bases from V and 6 bases from J, with 9 bases between. The CDR3 consists of 13 residues. CDR3 loop: CASSFVERNEQFF. As DNA, the CDR3 is TGTGCCAGCAGCTTCGTAGAGCGCAATGAGCAGTTCTTC.

The genes are TRBV6-6 and TRBJ2-3; TRBD2 aligns across 8 bases. Germline V gene lookup returns CDR1 MNHNY and CDR2 SVGAGI (reference sequence). This CDR3 is 16 amino acids long. The trim removed 10 bases at V and 1 base at J, leaving 13 bases unmatched. The CDR3 nucleotides are TGTGCCACCGACCCCGGGGGGGGTTGGGGCACAGATACGCAGTATTTT. It is translated as CATDPGGGWGTDTQYF.

The chain has TRBV28 and TRBJ2-7, with D possibly matching TRBD2 (6 bases). Per germline, CDR1 MDHEN and CDR2 SYDVKM. The CDR3 has 14 residues. The V and J ends lost 4 bases and 0 bases respectively, with 10 bases between them. The CDR3 reads CASSSMGGSYEQYF. CDR3 bases: TGTGCCAGCAGTTCAATGGGGGGCTCCTACGAGCAGTACTTC.

This clone was counted a few times. The V gene is TRBV21-1, the J gene TRBJ2-1; the table assigns TRBD1, which was not confirmed against the DNA. TRBV21-1 is noted as a pseudogene. This CDR3 has 13 residues. This CDR3 reads CASRGTLNNEQFF. The CDR3 nucleotides read TGTGCCAGCAGGGGGACATTAAACAATGAGCAGTTCTTC.

This chain joins TRBV19 and TRBJ1-5, with D maybe TRBD1 (5 bases). Trimming shortened V by 3 bases and J by 2 bases, and 11 bases separated the two germline ends. The CDR3 length is 15 residues. Germline V CDR1 and CDR2: LNHDA, SQIVND (reference sequence). In nucleotides, the CDR3 is TGTGCCAGTAGTATTTGGCAGGGAGGCAATCAGCCCCAGCATTTT. This translates into CASSIWQGGNQPQHF. The full variable domain, in which reference TRBV19 and TRBJ1-5 provide the parts outside the CDR3, is DGGITQSPKYLFRKEGQNVTLSCEQNLNHDAMYWYRQDPGQGLRLIYYSQIVNDFQKGDIAEGYSVSREKKESFPLTVTSAQKNPTAFYLCASSIWQGGNQPQHFGDGTRLSIL.

The chain joins TRBV7-6 to TRBJ2-3; 8 bases match TRBD2. There are 15 residues in the CDR3. The V gene end was trimmed by 2 bases and the J gene end by 2 bases; junction bases not matched to a gene: 3. CDR1 is SGHVS and CDR2 is FNYEAQ in the germline V gene. CDR3: CASSLYGGDTDTQYF. In DNA, the CDR3 is TGTGCCAGCAGCTTATACGGGGGGGACACAGATACGCAGTATTTT.

This rearrangement joins TRBV6-6 to TRBJ2-1, with D unclear. This CDR3 spans 12 amino acids. Trimming took off 0 bases at V and 10 bases at J, with 7 bases between the two ends. The germline V gene encodes CDR1 MNHNY and CDR2 SVGAGI (reference sequence). The CDR3 is CASSYSMDEQFF. The CDR3 nucleotides are TGTGCCAGCAGTTACTCGATGGACGAGCAGTTCTTC.

Only one count was recorded for this clone. The same CDR3 arises from other DNA sequences in this sample as well. This rearrangement joins TRBV9 to TRBJ2-7; D unresolved. The CDR3 contains 13 residues. Trimming removed 0 bases at V and 4 bases at J, with 8 bases between. The germline V gene encodes CDR1 SGDLS and CDR2 YYNGEE. The CDR3 sequence is CASSVDSSYEQYF. The CDR3 nucleotides read TGTGCCAGCAGCGTAGACAGTTCATACGAGCAGTACTTC. The variable domain in full, with the rest retrieved from reference TRBV9 and TRBJ2-7, is DSGVTQTPKHLITATGQRVTLRCSPRSGDLSVYWYQQSLDQGLQFLIQYYNGEERAKGNILERFSAQQFPDLHSELNLSSLELGDSALYFCASSVDSSYEQYFGPGTRLTVT.

The rearrangement joins TRBV25-1 to TRBJ2-5, with D uncertain. Germline values: CDR1 MGHDK, CDR2 SYGVNS. V lost 1 base to trimming and J lost 5 bases, with 2 bases between them. This CDR3 comprises 11 residues. The CDR3 here is CASSESETQYF. The CDR3 DNA reads as TGTGCCAGCAGTGAATCGGAGACCCAGTACTTC.

This rearrangement joins TRBV7-9 to TRBJ2-7; TRBD1 aligns across 7 bases. CDR1 and CDR2 (germline): SEHNR, FQNEAQ (reference sequence). Trimming at V came to 2 bases and at J to 2 bases, leaving 15 bases not matched to a gene. The CDR3 loop spans 18 amino acids. The CDR3: CASSLRPPTGVRPYEQYF. The CDR3 coding sequence is TGTGCCAGCAGCTTAAGACCCCCCACAGGGGTAAGGCCCTACGAGCAGTACTTC.

V is TRBV30 and J is TRBJ2-2, with D tentatively TRBD2 (7 bases). The CDR3 contains 13 residues. V lost 0 bases to trimming and J lost 9 bases, with 11 bases between them. In germline, CDR1 is GTSNPN, CDR2 SVGIG (reference sequence). CDR3: CAWSVWGGRELFF. CDR3 coding DNA: TGTGCCTGGAGTGTTTGGGGGGGCAGGGAGCTGTTTTTT.

Only one count was recorded for this clone. The chain joins TRBV4-1 to TRBJ2-7; D possibly corresponds to TRBD1 (5 bases). This CDR3 comprises 13 residues. Germline values: CDR1 MGHRA, CDR2 YSYEKL. The V gene lost 1 base and the J gene lost 2 bases, with 6 bases spanning the gap. CDR3 DNA sequence: TGCGCCAGCAGCCAAGCAGGGACCTACGAGCAGTACTTC. Translated: CASSQAGTYEQYF.

The V and J genes are TRBV5-6 and TRBJ2-5; 13 bases are a match to TRBD2. CDR3 length: 16 residues. V was pared by 4 bases and J by 3 bases, with 6 bases of the junction left unmatched. Germline values: CDR1 SGHDT, CDR2 YYEEEE. The CDR3 DNA reads as TGTGCCAGCAGCCCAGCCGGGACTAGCGGGGAAGAGACCCAGTACTTC. Protein sequence: CASSPAGTSGEETQYF. Full variable domain (missing parts from reference TRBV5-6 and TRBJ2-5): DAGVTQSPTHLIKTRGQQVTLRCSPKSGHDTVSWYQQALGQGPQFIFQYYEEEERQRGNFPDRFSGHQFPNYSSELNVNALLLGDSALYLCASSPAGTSGEETQYFGPGTRLLVL.

This clone is a singleton in its sample. The chain has TRBV27 and TRBJ2-5; 12 bases are shared with TRBD2. The CDR3 runs to 15 residues. V lost 6 bases and J lost 6; bases outside the gene matches: 8. The germline gives CDR1 MNHEY, CDR2 SMNVEV (reference sequence). CDR3 DNA sequence: TGTGCCAGCAGCCCCCAGACTAGCGGGAGTCAGACCCAGTACTTC. It encodes CASSPQTSGSQTQYF.

The chain employs TRBV5-1 and TRBJ1-3, with D possibly TRBD1 on 5 matching bases. Trimming shortened V by 3 bases and J by 2 bases, and 15 bases separated the two germline ends. The CDR3 totals 16 residues. Germline V lookup: CDR1 SGHRS, CDR2 YFSETQ. The CDR3 DNA is TGCGCCAGCAGCTGGGCTCAGGGTGAGGCTGGAAACACCATATATTTT. This encodes CASSWAQGEAGNTIYF.

This clone is a singleton in its sample. The chain joins TRBV6-5 to TRBJ1-6, with D maybe TRBD1 (5 bases). This CDR3 is built from 14 residues. Germline V gene sequence: CDR1 MNHEY, CDR2 SVGAGI. The V end lost 6 bases, the J end lost 8 bases, and 14 bases lay between the germline ends. CDR3 nucleotides: TGTGCCAGCAGCCAAAGGGGTTATTATTCACCCCTCCACTTT. It encodes CASSQRGYYSPLHF.

The genes are TRBV27 and TRBJ1-3; D gene unclear. Trimming stripped 5 bases from V and 2 bases from J, with 25 bases between. Germline assignment: CDR1 MNHEY and CDR2 SMNVEV (reference sequence). The length of the CDR3 is 19 residues. The CDR3 sequence is CASSVRVREKLSAGNTIYF. CDR3 nucleotide sequence: TGTGCCAGCAGTGTCCGGGTTCGAGAAAAATTATCGGCTGGAAACACCATATATTTT.

This chain links TRBV5-4 with TRBJ2-5; 7 bases match TRBD2. CDR1 is SGHNT and CDR2 is YYREEE in the germline V gene (reference sequence). The CDR3 loop spans 14 amino acids. The junction had 6 bases not matched to a gene; V was cut back by 2 bases and J by 5 bases. The CDR3 DNA reads TGTGCCAGCAGCTTAGGGGAGGGTTCGGAGACCCAGTACTTC. Its translation is CASSLGEGSETQYF.

This clone was observed a handful of times. This chain links TRBV30 with TRBJ1-1; D remains unclear. Trimming shortened V by 0 bases and J by 0 bases, and 14 bases separated the two germline ends. Per the germline V gene, CDR1 is GTSNPN and CDR2 is SVGIG (reference sequence). The CDR3 totals 16 residues. CDR3 loop: CAWSVREGLMNTEAFF. CDR3 nucleotide sequence: TGTGCCTGGAGTGTACGGGAGGGTTTGATGAACACTGAAGCTTTCTTT.